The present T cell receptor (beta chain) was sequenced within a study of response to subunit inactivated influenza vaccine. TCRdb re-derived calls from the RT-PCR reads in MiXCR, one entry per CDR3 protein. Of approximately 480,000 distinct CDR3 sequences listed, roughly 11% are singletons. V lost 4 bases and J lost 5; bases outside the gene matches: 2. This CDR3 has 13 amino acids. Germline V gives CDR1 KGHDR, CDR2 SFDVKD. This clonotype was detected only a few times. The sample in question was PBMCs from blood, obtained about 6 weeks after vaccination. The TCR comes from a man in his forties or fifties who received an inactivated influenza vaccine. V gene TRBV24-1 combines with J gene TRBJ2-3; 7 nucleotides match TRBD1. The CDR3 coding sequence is TGTGCCACCAGTGAAACAGGGGAAGATACGCAGTATTTT. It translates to CATSETGEDTQYF.